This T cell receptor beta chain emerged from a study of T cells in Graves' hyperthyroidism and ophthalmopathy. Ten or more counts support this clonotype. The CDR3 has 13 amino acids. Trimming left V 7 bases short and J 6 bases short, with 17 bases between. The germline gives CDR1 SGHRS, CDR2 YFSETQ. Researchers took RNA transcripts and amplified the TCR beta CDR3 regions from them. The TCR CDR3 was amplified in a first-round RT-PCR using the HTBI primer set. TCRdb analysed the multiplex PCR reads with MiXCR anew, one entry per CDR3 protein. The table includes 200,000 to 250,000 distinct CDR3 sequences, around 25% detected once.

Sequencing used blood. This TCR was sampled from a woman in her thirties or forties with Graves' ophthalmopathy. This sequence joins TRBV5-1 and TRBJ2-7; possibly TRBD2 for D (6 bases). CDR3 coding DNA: TGCGCCAGCGCCCAGGGAGGATCGGGCGAGCAGTACTTC. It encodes CASAQGGSGEQYF.